The 17 T cell receptor beta chains in this list originate from one sample, sequenced in a study of metastatic and nonmetastatic thyroid tumors. From the PCR reads, TCRdb re-called clones with MiXCR. The table has thousands of clones, under 40% seen once. Patients had received no treatment of any kind before thyroid surgery. Material for sequencing was adjacent normal tissue. The receptor source for this set is a male donor with papillary thyroid cancer or a benign thyroid nodule (not recorded which). Some clones in this sample may be carry-over from other donors' samples.

V and J are TRBV20-1 and TRBJ2-5; unclear D gene. Germline CDR1 is DFQATT and CDR2 is SNEGSKA (reference sequence). V was trimmed by 3 bases and J by 1 base, leaving 3 bases between them. CDR3 size: 11 residues. CDR3 coding DNA: TGCAGTGCTAGCTTCCAAGAGACCCAGTACTTC. Its protein is CSASFQETQYF.

This chain links TRBV5-1 with TRBJ2-7, with a weak D call TRBD2 (5 bases). Germline CDR1 SGHRS, CDR2 YFSETQ. CDR3 length equals 14 residues. The ends were cut back, 2 bases at V and 4 bases at J, with 13 bases in the middle. The CDR3, as DNA: TGCGCCAGCAGCTTAGTACTAGGCGGGTACGAGCAGTACTTC. This encodes CASSLVLGGYEQYF.

This chain links TRBV20-1 with TRBJ1-2; 9 positions match TRBD1. This CDR3 comprises 14 residues. CDR1 DFQATT and CDR2 SNEGSKA come from the germline V gene (reference sequence). Trimming removed 4 bases from V and 3 bases from J; junction bases left unmatched: 6. CDR3 sequence (DNA): TGCAGTGCTACGGGACAGGGTGGCGACTATGGCTACACCTTC. Translation: CSATGQGGDYGYTF.

This clone was observed a few times. DNA of the CDR3: TGTGCCAGTAATCTACAGGGGACGAACACTGAAGCTTTCTTT. It yields the protein CASNLQGTNTEAFF. The rearrangement joins TRBV19 to TRBJ1-1; 7 nucleotides line up with TRBD1. The J segment lost 1 base and the V segment lost 7 bases, leaving 6 bases of the junction unmatched. The CDR3 covers 14 residues. The germline gives CDR1 LNHDA, CDR2 SQIVND (reference sequence). Full variable domain (outside the CDR3, taken from reference TRBV19 and TRBJ1-1): DGGITQSPKYLFRKEGQNVTLSCEQNLNHDAMYWYRQDPGQGLRLIYYSQIVNDFQKGDIAEGYSVSREKKESFPLTVTSAQKNPTAFYLCASNLQGTNTEAFFGQGTRLTVV.

Judged by abundance, this clone is large (0.1 to 1%). The chain uses TRBV5-1 and TRBJ2-6, with D maybe TRBD1 (6 bases). V lost 0 bases to trimming and J lost 0 bases, with 10 bases between them. The CDR3 spans 17 residues. The germline CDR1 and CDR2 sequences are SGHRS and YFSETQ. The CDR3 loop reads CASSLGTVTSGANVLTF. CDR3 in DNA: TGCGCCAGCAGCTTGGGGACAGTAACCTCTGGGGCCAACGTCCTGACTTTC.

V gene TRBV6-1 combines with J gene TRBJ2-7, with TRBD1 matching over 7 bases. The V gene's germline CDR1 is MNHNS and CDR2 SASEGT. The CDR3 extends over 15 amino acids. After removal of 2 bases from V and 0 bases from J, the junction contained 4 bases not matched to a gene. CDR3 sequence: CASSEPGQRSYEQYF. The CDR3 nucleotides are TGTGCCAGCAGTGAACCGGGACAGCGCTCCTACGAGCAGTACTTC.

This clone has a handful of counts. The chain carries TRBV12-3 or TRBV12-4 and TRBJ2-7; tentative D call: TRBD2 (6 bases). V lost 3 bases and J 5 bases, leaving 11 bases between the germline ends. This CDR3 region has 13 residues. The CDR3 reads CASSFRRGDEQYF. The CDR3 nucleotides read TGTGCCAGCAGTTTCAGGCGGGGAGACGAGCAGTACTTC.

This clone appeared many times. The CDR3 loop reads CASSSLAPSTDTQYF. CDR3 bases: TGTGCCAGCAGTTCACTAGCGCCTAGCACAGATACGCAGTATTTT. The V and J genes are TRBV11-2 and TRBJ2-3, with 7 bases that match TRBD2. Germline CDR1 and CDR2: SGHAT and FQNNGV. Losses at the gene ends were 6 bases for V and 0 bases for J; bases not matched to a gene: 6. The CDR3 is 15 amino acids.

The rearrangement joins TRBV7-8 to TRBJ2-7; 8 positions match TRBD1. The CDR3 has 14 residues. CDR1 SGHVS and CDR2 FQNEAQ come from the germline V gene. V lost 5 bases, J lost 2 bases, and 5 bases stayed unmatched. In DNA, the CDR3 is TGTGCCAGCAGCCCAGGGGACAGGACCTACGAGCAGTACTTC. The encoded protein is CASSPGDRTYEQYF.

The chain uses TRBV5-1 and TRBJ1-6, with 7 bases identical to TRBD1. With 0 bases clipped from V and 0 bases from J, the junction kept 3 bases outside the gene matches. The CDR3 contains 17 residues. Looked up from germline, CDR1 is SGHRS and CDR2 is YFSETQ. CDR3 in DNA: TGCGCCAGCAGCTTGGCCGACAGGGTCTCCTATAATTCACCCCTCCACTTT. Protein: CASSLADRVSYNSPLHF. Full variable domain (missing parts from reference TRBV5-1 and TRBJ1-6): KAGVTQTPRYLIKTRGQQVTLSCSPISGHRSVSWYQQTPGQGLQFLFEYFSETQRNKGNFPGRFSGRQFSNSRSEMNVSTLELGDSALYLCASSLADRVSYNSPLHFGNGTRLTVT.

The rearrangement joins TRBV4-1 to TRBJ1-2, with D unclear. Trimming pared 4 bases from V and 7 bases from J, leaving 10 bases between. Per the germline V gene, CDR1 is MGHRA and CDR2 is YSYEKL. CDR3 length: 12 residues. CDR3 residues: CASSLDIGGYTF. Here the CDR3 DNA reads TGCGCCAGCAGCCTCGATATAGGTGGCTACACCTTC.

A remark on this clone: A read error may account for a junction end that differs from germline. V and J are TRBV10-1 and TRBJ2-1; D gene ambiguous. The CDR3 spans 13 residues. CDR1 WNHNN and CDR2 SYGVQD come from the germline V gene (reference sequence). CDR3 protein: CASSRGTYNEQLF. The CDR3 DNA reads as TGCGCCAGCAGCCGTGGTACCTACAATGAGCAGCTCTTC.

The CDR3 coding sequence is TGTGCCAGCAGTTTCGCCGGGGGCGCACAGGGTGAAAAACTGTTTTTT. Its protein product is CASSFAGGAQGEKLFF. V and J are TRBV27 and TRBJ1-4; maybe TRBD1 (6 bases). The germline gives CDR1 MNHEY, CDR2 SMNVEV (reference sequence). The CDR3 loop spans 16 amino acids. Trimming pared 3 bases from V and 7 bases from J, leaving 18 bases between.

Judged by abundance, this clone is medium-sized (0.01 to 0.1%). The chain has TRBV9 and TRBJ2-2; tentative D call: TRBD2 (5 bases). The CDR3 totals 19 residues. V was shortened by 2 bases and J by 5 bases, with 25 bases between the two germline ends. Germline assignment: CDR1 SGDLS and CDR2 YYNGEE. DNA for the CDR3: TGTGCCAGCAGCGTTCCGGAGGACCCACAAACCGCTTTGACCGGGGAGCTGTTTTTT. It translates to CASSVPEDPQTALTGELFF.

The J gene is TRBJ2-7, the V gene TRBV19, with TRBD1 identical over 9 bases. With V trimmed by 4 bases and J by 5 bases, 6 bases remained unmatched. There are 14 residues in the CDR3. The germline V gene has CDR1 LNHDA and CDR2 SQIVND (reference sequence). The CDR3 loop is CASSNRGPRDEQYF. The CDR3 DNA reads as TGTGCCAGTAGTAACAGGGGGCCCCGGGACGAGCAGTACTTC.

Details on this clone: Its ends do not fully match the called genes, so a read error is possible. The CDR3 DNA reads as TGCAGCGTTGAAGGGGGGTCGGATGAAAAACTTTTTTTT. Its protein product is CSVEGGSDEKLFF. V and J are TRBV29-1 and TRBJ1-4, with D perhaps TRBD1 (5 bases). CDR1 is SQVTM and CDR2 is ANQGSEA in the germline V gene. The CDR3 covers 13 residues.

This clone was counted ten times or more. This chain links TRBV12-3 or TRBV12-4 with TRBJ2-7, with 9 bases fitting TRBD1. There are 12 residues in the CDR3. V trimming: 4 bases; J trimming: 7 bases; junction bases outside the gene matches: 2. The CDR3 sequence: CASSYRGLEQYF. The DNA for the CDR3 is TGTGCCAGCAGTTACAGGGGGCTTGAGCAGTACTTC.